Given below is one T cell receptor beta chain in context. The antigen remains unidentified. The data were obtained in a study of T cell responses to AZD1222 COVID-19 vaccine. General observations from the study: The repertoires were collected only after the peak T cell response. Donor demographics were predominantly white British with a female majority; clonal diversity may be underestimated. Spike-specific TCRs gained breadth and depth after people received two AZD1222 doses. CD4 TCRs linked to vaccination spanned spike, dominating at 160-218 and 743-854.

The CDR3 spans 17 residues. V lost 2 bases, J lost 5 bases, and 11 bases stayed unmatched. The germline gives CDR1 LNHNV, CDR2 YYDKDF (reference sequence). The data were produced by immunoSEQ multiplex PCR, yet TCRdb's version contains in-frame clones alone and is incomplete. Among about 150,000 clones, approximately 88% were seen once, and the ten largest hold 2.2%. The chain has TRBV15 and TRBJ2-5; TRBD2 matches 10 bases. This sequence originates from an adult in good health. Sample: peripheral blood, taken on day 0 of AZD1222 vaccination. CDR3 sequence reads: CATSRPSGRVLSETQYF. The CDR3, as DNA: TGTGCCACCAGCAGACCGAGCGGGAGGGTGTTAAGCGAGACCCAGTACTTC.